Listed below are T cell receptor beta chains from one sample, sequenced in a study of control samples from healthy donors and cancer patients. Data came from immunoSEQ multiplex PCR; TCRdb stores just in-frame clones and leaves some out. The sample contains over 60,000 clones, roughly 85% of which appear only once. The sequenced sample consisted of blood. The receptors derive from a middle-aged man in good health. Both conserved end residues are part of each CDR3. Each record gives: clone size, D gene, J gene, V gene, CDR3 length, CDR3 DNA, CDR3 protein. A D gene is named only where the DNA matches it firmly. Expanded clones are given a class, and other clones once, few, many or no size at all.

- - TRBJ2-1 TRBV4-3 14 TGCGCCAGCAGCCCCGGGGTCTCCTACAATGAGCAGTTCTTC CASSPGVSYNEQFF
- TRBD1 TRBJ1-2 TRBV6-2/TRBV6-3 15 TGTGCCAGCAGCCGGGACAGGAGTTTTAACTATGGCTACACCTTC CASSRDRSFNYGYTF
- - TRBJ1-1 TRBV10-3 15 TGTGCCATCAGTGGCCCTGAGATTGGGAACACTGAAGCTTTCTTT CAISGPEIGNTEAFF
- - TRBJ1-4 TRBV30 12 TGTGCCTGGAGTGTTCGAAAGGAAAAACTGTTTTTT CAWSVRKEKLFF
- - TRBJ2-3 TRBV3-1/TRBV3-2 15 TGTGCCAGCAGCCAAGTAAGGGGTTTTAAAGATACGCAGTATTTT CASSQVRGFKDTQYF
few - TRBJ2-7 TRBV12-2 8 TGTGCAAGTGGCGAGCAGTACTTC CASGEQYF
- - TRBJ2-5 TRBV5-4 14 TGTGCCAGCAGCTTGCCTGACCTCCAAGAGACCCAGTACTTC CASSLPDLQETQYF
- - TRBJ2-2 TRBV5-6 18 TGTGCCAGCAGCAGAGACCGGGACCCCAGACCTAACACCGGGGAGCTGTTTTTT CASSRDRDPRPNTGELFF
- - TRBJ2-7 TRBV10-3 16 TGTGCCATCAGCGACAAAAAAAGGACAGAGGACTACGAGCAGTACTTC CAISDKKRTEDYEQYF
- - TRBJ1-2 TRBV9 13 TGTGCCAGCAGCGTAGGCCAGGGGAAAGGCTACACCTTC CASSVGQGKGYTF
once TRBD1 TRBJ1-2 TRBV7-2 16 TGTGCCAGCAGCTTAACGGGGACAGGGGGGGTCGATGGCTACACCTTC CASSLTGTGGVDGYTF
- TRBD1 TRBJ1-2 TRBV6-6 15 TGTGCCAGCAGTCAGGGACCGGGACAGGCCTATGGCTACACCTTC CASSQGPGQAYGYTF
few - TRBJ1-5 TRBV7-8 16 TGTGCCAGCAGCCCCGCTGTCGGGTTTAGTGGTCAGCCCCAGCATTTT CASSPAVGFSGQPQHF
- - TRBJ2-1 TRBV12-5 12 TGTGCTAGTGGGGTAGGGGACGATGAGCAGTTCTTC CASGVGDDEQFF
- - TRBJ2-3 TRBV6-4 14 TGTGCCAGCAGTGAGGAACTTGGCACAGATACGCAGTATTTT CASSEELGTDTQYF
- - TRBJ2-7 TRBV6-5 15 TGTGCCAGCAGTCCCCGTTCCCCGACAGTTCTTGAGCAGTACTTC CASSPRSPTVLEQYF
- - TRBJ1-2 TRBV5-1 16 TGCGCCAGCAGCTTGGCCGAAGTGGGAGTTGGCTATGGCTACACCTTC CASSLAEVGVGYGYTF
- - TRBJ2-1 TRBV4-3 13 TGCGCCAGCAGCCCGGACAGTCTCAATGAGCAGTTCTTC CASSPDSLNEQFF
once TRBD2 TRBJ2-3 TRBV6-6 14 TGTGCCAGCATCTTAGCGGGAGGCACAGATACGCAGTATTTT CASILAGGTDTQYF
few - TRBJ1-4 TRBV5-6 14 TGTGCCAGCAGCTTGAGGAGGGAGGATGAAAAACTGTTTTTT CASSLRREDEKLFF
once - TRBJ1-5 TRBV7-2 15 TGTGCCAGCAGCTTAGCCCGGAGGGCTAGTCAGCCCCAGCATTTT CASSLARRASQPQHF
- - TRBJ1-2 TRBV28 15 TGTGCCAGCAGCCCGGGACCTCTTGACCCCTATGGCTACACCTTC CASSPGPLDPYGYTF
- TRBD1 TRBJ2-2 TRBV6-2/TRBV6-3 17 TGTGCCAGCAGTTCCCTTCCGGGACAGGGGAACACCGGGGAGCTGTTTTTT CASSSLPGQGNTGELFF
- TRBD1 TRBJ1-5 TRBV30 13 TGTGCCTGGAGTTGGGCAGGGGGTCAGCCCCAGCATTTT CAWSWAGGQPQHF
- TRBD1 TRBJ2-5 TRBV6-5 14 TGTGCCAGCACCCTAGGGGGCCAGAAAGAGACCCAGTACTTC CASTLGGQKETQYF
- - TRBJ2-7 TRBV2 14 TGTGCCAGCCGGACCGGAGGGAGCTCCTACGAGCAGTACTTC CASRTGGSSYEQYF
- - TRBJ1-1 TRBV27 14 TGTGCCAGCGGTAGAGAGGGACCCAACACTGAAGCTTTCTTT CASGREGPNTEAFF
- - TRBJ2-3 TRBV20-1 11 TGCAGTGCTAGTTCCGTTGGTACGCAGTATTTT CSASSVGTQYF
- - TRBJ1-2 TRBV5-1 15 TGCGCCAGCAGCCTGGTTGGAGGGGGGAAGTTTGGCTACACCTTC CASSLVGGGKFGYTF
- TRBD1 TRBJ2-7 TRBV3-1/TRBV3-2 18 TGTGCCAGCAGCCAAGATTGGATAGGCAGGACAGGTCTCCTCGAGCAGTACTTC CASSQDWIGRTGLLEQYF
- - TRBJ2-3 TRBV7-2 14 TGTGCCAGCAGCTTCATCTCAGGGCCAGATACGCAGTATTTT CASSFISGPDTQYF
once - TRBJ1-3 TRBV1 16 TGCACCAGCAGCCCTCGGGACGACAGCTCTGGAAACACCATATATTTT CTSSPRDDSSGNTIYF
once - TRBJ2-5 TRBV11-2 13 TGTGCCAGCAGCTCTGGGGTTACGGAGACCCAGTACTTC CASSSGVTETQYF
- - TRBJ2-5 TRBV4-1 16 TGCGCCAGCAGCCAAGATATATCCCCTAAACAAGAGACCCAGTACTTC CASSQDISPKQETQYF
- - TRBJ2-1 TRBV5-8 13 TGTGCCAGCATCGCGGACAGCCAAGGGGAGCAGTTCTTC CASIADSQGEQFF
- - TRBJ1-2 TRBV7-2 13 TGTGCCAGCAGCTTGGGGGGGGTTAGAGGCTACACCTTC CASSLGGVRGYTF
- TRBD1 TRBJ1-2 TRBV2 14 TGTGCCAGCAGTGAAGACAGGGGGGGTTGGGGCTACACCTTC CASSEDRGGWGYTF
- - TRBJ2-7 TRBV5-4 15 TGTGCCAGCAGCTTGGCTCCGCGGGGTAACTACGAGCAGTACTTC CASSLAPRGNYEQYF
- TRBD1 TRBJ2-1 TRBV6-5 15 TGTGCCAGCGTCCACCGCGACAGGGGCTACAATGAGCAGTTCTTC CASVHRDRGYNEQFF
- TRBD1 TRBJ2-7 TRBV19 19 TGTGCCAGTAGTATAGAGGCGGACCAGGGGGCGCGCCTATCCTACGAGCAGTACTTC CASSIEADQGARLSYEQYF
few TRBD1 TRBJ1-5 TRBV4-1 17 TGCGCCAGCAGCCAGAGGTCGGGACAGGGTACCAATCAGCCCCAGCATTTT CASSQRSGQGTNQPQHF
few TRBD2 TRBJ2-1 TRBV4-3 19 TGCGCCAGCAGCCAAGAGGTGGGTGGAGGCGGGAGGGCCGAGAATGAGCAGTTCTTC CASSQEVGGGGRAENEQFF
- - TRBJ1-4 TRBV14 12 TGTGCCAGCAGCCACCTTGATGAAAAACTGTTTTTT CASSHLDEKLFF
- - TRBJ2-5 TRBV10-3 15 TGTGCCATCAGTGATCCCGGTGGGGGTGGACAGACCCAGTACTTC CAISDPGGGGQTQYF